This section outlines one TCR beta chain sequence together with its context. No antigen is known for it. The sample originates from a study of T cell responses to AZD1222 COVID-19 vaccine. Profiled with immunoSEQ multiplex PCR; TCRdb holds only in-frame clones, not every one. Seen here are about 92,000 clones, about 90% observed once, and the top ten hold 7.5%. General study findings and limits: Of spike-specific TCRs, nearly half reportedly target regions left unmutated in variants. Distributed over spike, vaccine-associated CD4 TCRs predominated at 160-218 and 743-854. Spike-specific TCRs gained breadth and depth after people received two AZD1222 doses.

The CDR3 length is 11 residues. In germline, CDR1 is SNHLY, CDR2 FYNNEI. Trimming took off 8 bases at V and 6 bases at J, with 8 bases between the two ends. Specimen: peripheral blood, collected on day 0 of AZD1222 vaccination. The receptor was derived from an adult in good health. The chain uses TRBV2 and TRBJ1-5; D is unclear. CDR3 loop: CASPGVQPQHF. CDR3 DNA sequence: TGTGCCAGCCCAGGTGTTCAGCCCCAGCATTTT.